Following are 27 T cell receptor beta chains from one sample sequenced in a study of breast tumors, draining lymph nodes, adjacent tissues. MiXCR was run by TCRdb on the multiplex PCR reads, yielding one entry per CDR3 protein. This sample has 200,000 to 300,000 distinct CDR3 sequences, with more than 30% found just once. The lymph nodes were axillary draining lymph nodes from breast cancer patients. Sequenced: axillary lymph node tissue. The source is a female donor with breast cancer. Some clones in this sample may be carry-over from other donors' samples.

This clonotype occurred many times. The chain carries TRBV29-1 and TRBJ1-4; D remains ambiguous. Per germline, CDR1 SQVTM and CDR2 ANQGSEA. The CDR3 sequence is 14 residues long. Trimming took 0 bases from V and 4 from J, leaving 9 bases between them. The CDR3 DNA sequence: TGCAGCGTTGAAGACGGGCAGAATAATGAAAAACTGTTTTTT. Its protein product is CSVEDGQNNEKLFF.

The count of this clonotype is one. The V and J genes are TRBV19 and TRBJ1-5; D is ambiguous. The germline V and J ends were trimmed by 5 bases and 11 bases, with 16 bases remaining between them. The CDR3 loop spans 13 amino acids. The germline gives CDR1 LNHDA, CDR2 SQIVND (reference sequence). CDR3 loop: CASSVDTQETQHF. For the CDR3, the DNA is TGTGCCAGTAGTGTTGACACCCAAGAGACCCAGCATTTT.

This clonotype has just one count. Possible read error: a much larger clone is one base away. This sequence joins TRBV6-5 and TRBJ2-5; D could derive from TRBD1 or TRBD2 (5 bases each). The CDR3 runs 15 residues. Germline V gene sequence: CDR1 MNHEY, CDR2 SVGAGI. Trimming pared 7 bases from V and 4 bases from J, leaving 19 bases between. The DNA of the CDR3 is TGTGCCAGCACTGCCCCTCTCCGGGGCAGAGAGACCCAGTACTTC. The encoded protein is CASTAPLRGRETQYF.

This clonotype was observed many times. V gene TRBV20-1 combines with J gene TRBJ2-3; 10 bases match TRBD2. In germline, CDR1 is DFQATT, CDR2 SNEGSKA (reference sequence). V lost 3 bases and J lost 2; bases outside the gene matches: 2. The CDR3 has 14 residues. The CDR3 DNA reads TGCAGTGCTAGTAGCGGGAGGTACACAGATACGCAGTATTTT. Translation: CSASSGRYTDTQYF.

There are many counts of this clonotype. The chain is built from TRBV20-1 and TRBJ2-1, with 16 positions matching TRBD2. V gave up 5 bases and J gave up 7 bases; unmatched junction bases: 2. CDR3 length: 14 amino acids. The V gene's germline CDR1 is DFQATT and CDR2 SNEGSKA (reference sequence). The CDR3 spells CSAGTSGRGNEQFF. CDR3 DNA: TGCAGTGCTGGGACTAGCGGGAGGGGGAATGAGCAGTTCTTC.

This rearrangement joins TRBV11-2 to TRBJ1-1; tentatively, D is TRBD1 (5 bases). Trimming stripped 5 bases from V and 8 bases from J, with 12 bases between. Per the germline V gene, CDR1 is SGHAT and CDR2 is FQNNGV. The CDR3 runs 12 residues. CDR3 bases: TGTGCCAGCAGCGAGACAGTACAAGAAGCTTTCTTT. Protein product: CASSETVQEAFF.

This clonotype was counted ten times or more. J is TRBJ1-3 and V is TRBV20-1, with 7 bases matching TRBD1. The CDR3 loop spans 14 amino acids. Trimming took 5 bases from V and 4 from J; bases not matched to a gene: 8. CDR1 DFQATT and CDR2 SNEGSKA come from the germline V gene (reference sequence). The CDR3 here is CSARRGTVGNTIYF. CDR3 DNA sequence: TGCAGTGCTCGCAGGGGGACGGTAGGAAACACCATATATTTT.

This clonotype was counted many times. The chain combines TRBV12-5 with TRBJ2-1; D ambiguous. Germline V gene sequence: CDR1 LGHNT, CDR2 FRNRAP. V was trimmed by 3 bases and J by 6 bases, leaving 9 bases between them. This CDR3 is 13 amino acids long. The DNA for the CDR3 is TGTGCTAGTGGTTTTCTACTTTCCAATGAGCAGTTCTTC. Its translation is CASGFLLSNEQFF. Complete variable domain (other parts from reference TRBV12-5 and TRBJ2-1): DARVTQTPRHKVTEMGQEVTMRCQPILGHNTVFWYRQTMMQGLELLAYFRNRAPLDDSGMPKDRFSAEMPDATLATLKIQPSEPRDSAVYFCASGFLLSNEQFFGPGTRLTVL.

This clonotype appeared a few times. The chain recombines TRBV9 with TRBJ1-1; D call uncertain. CDR3 size: 13 residues. The V and J ends lost 4 bases and 1 base respectively, with 8 bases between them. The germline gives CDR1 SGDLS, CDR2 YYNGEE. CDR3 residues: CASSSRQNTEAFF. Here the CDR3 DNA reads TGTGCCAGCAGCTCACGACAGAACACTGAAGCTTTCTTT.

To note about this clonotype: A read error may be the cause here, since a much bigger clone is one base away. The J gene is TRBJ1-6, the V gene TRBV5-4; D is possibly TRBD1 (6 bases). V lost 2 bases and J lost 10, with 19 bases in between. This CDR3 is built from 16 residues. CDR1 is SGHNT, CDR2 YYREEE, per germline (reference sequence). CDR3 loop: CASSLGGPGANSPLHF. The DNA of the CDR3 is TGTGCCAGCAGCTTAGGGGGACCGGGGGCGAACTCACCCCTCCACTTT.

Concerning this clonotype itself: One junction end disagrees with the germline gene, perhaps due to a read error. The chain couples TRBV7-9 to TRBJ1-3; 7 bases fit TRBD1. The CDR3 has 17 residues. Germline V lookup: CDR1 SEHNR, CDR2 FQNEAQ (reference sequence). CDR3 loop: CASSSNRGSTSGNPIYF. The DNA for the CDR3 is TGTGCCAGCAGCTCGAACAGGGGCAGCACATCTGGAAACCCCATATATTTT.

Ten or more counts support this clonotype. One base away lies a much larger clone, so this may be a sequencing read error. The genes are TRBV9 and TRBJ2-6, with 7 bases matching TRBD1. Germline CDR1 is SGDLS and CDR2 is YYNGEE. The CDR3 loop spans 17 amino acids. CDR3 DNA: TGTGCCAGCAGCGTAGCCCGGGACAGCTCTGGGGCCACCGTCCTGACTTTC. Protein sequence: CASSVARDSSGATVLTF.

The chain is built from TRBV10-3 and TRBJ2-5; a weak D match, TRBD2 (5 bases). In germline, CDR1 is ENHRY, CDR2 SYGVKD. The V end lost 4 bases, the J end lost 7 bases, and 16 bases lay between the germline ends. This CDR3 spans 14 amino acids. Here the CDR3 reads CAISAKAVGGTQYF. The CDR3 DNA reads TGTGCCATCAGTGCGAAGGCAGTAGGAGGGACCCAGTACTTC.

This clonotype was detected only once. The rearrangement joins TRBV29-1 to TRBJ2-7; 11 bases are shared with TRBD1. The V segment lost 3 bases and the J segment 6 bases; nucleotides outside the gene matches: 4. Germline V gene sequence: CDR1 SQVTM, CDR2 ANQGSEA. CDR3 length: 13 residues. The CDR3 DNA is TGCAGCGTTGACGGACAGGGGGCACTCGAGCAGTACTTC. It is translated as CSVDGQGALEQYF.

As to this clonotype: Since a much larger clone is just one base distant, this may be a read error. The chain uses TRBV5-6 and TRBJ2-1; unclear D gene. Germline CDR1 SGHDT, CDR2 YYEEEE. This CDR3 has 13 residues. Trimming left V 1 base short and J 12 bases short, with 14 bases between. Here the CDR3 DNA reads TGTGCCAGCAGCTTGACCTCTGCGCGTGGGCAGTTCTTC. This gives the protein CASSLTSARGQFF. The full variable domain, its missing parts supplied by reference TRBV5-6 and TRBJ2-1, is DAGVTQSPTHLIKTRGQQVTLRCSPKSGHDTVSWYQQALGQGPQFIFQYYEEEERQRGNFPDRFSGHQFPNYSSELNVNALLLGDSALYLCASSLTSARGQFFGPGTRLTVL.

In regard to this clonotype: This clone may be a read error of a much larger clone one base away. The chain employs TRBV5-6 and TRBJ2-3; 8 positions match TRBD1. Germline values: CDR1 SGHDT, CDR2 YYEEEE. This CDR3 is 15 amino acids long. CDR3 loop: CASSDRDRFIDTRYF. The CDR3 DNA follows: TGTGCCAGCAGCGATCGGGACAGGTTTATAGATACGCGGTATTTT. Full variable domain (rest looked up from reference TRBV5-6 and TRBJ2-3): DAGVTQSPTHLIKTRGQQVTLRCSPKSGHDTVSWYQQALGQGPQFIFQYYEEEERQRGNFPDRFSGHQFPNYSSELNVNALLLGDSALYLCASSDRDRFIDTRYFGPGTRLTVL.

This clonotype turned up a few times. A junction end diverges from the germline sequence, so it may reflect a read error. The CDR3 DNA reads as TGTGCCAGCAGCTTGGCCGACAGGGCGTACGAGCGGTACTTC. Translation: CASSLADRAYERYF. This rearrangement joins TRBV5-6 to TRBJ2-7; 7 bases line up with TRBD1. Germline V lookup: CDR1 SGHDT, CDR2 YYEEEE. This CDR3 is 14 amino acids long.

This clonotype was counted many times. The rearrangement links TRBV11-3 to TRBJ1-6; D gene unclear. Germline V gene sequence: CDR1 SGHNT, CDR2 YENEEA. The CDR3 runs 11 residues. Trimming removed 5 bases at V and 7 bases at J, with 3 bases between. CDR3: CASSQNSPLHF. Here the CDR3 DNA reads TGTGCCAGCAGCCAGAATTCACCCCTCCACTTT. Using reference TRBV11-3 and TRBJ1-6 for the parts outside the CDR3, the full variable domain is EAGVVQSPRYKIIEKKQPVAFWCNPISGHNTLYWYLQNLGQGPELLIRYENEEAVDDSQLPKDRFSAERLKGVDSTLKIQPAELGDSAVYLCASSQNSPLHFGNGTRLTVT.

The chain carries TRBV6-2 or TRBV6-3 and TRBJ2-1; D remains unclear. From germline, CDR1 is MNHEY and CDR2 SVGEGT. Between the trimmed V and J ends, which lost 6 bases and 6 bases, there was a span of 12 bases. This CDR3 has 13 amino acids. CDR3 amino acids: CASSIAEVNEQFF. Here the CDR3 DNA reads TGTGCCAGCAGCATAGCCGAGGTCAATGAGCAGTTCTTC.

In regard to this clonotype: Relative to the germline gene, one junction end is altered; a read error may explain this. The V call is TRBV6-5, the J call TRBJ1-4; 7 bases are a match to TRBD1. The CDR3 sequence is 15 residues long. Germline V gene lookup returns CDR1 MNHEY and CDR2 SVGAGI. As DNA, the CDR3 is TGTGCCAGCAGTTACCTAACAGGGGAGGGTGAAAAACCGTTTTTT. It codes for CASSYLTGEGEKPFF.

The rearrangement joins TRBV9 to TRBJ1-1, with D uncertain. Trimming cost V 5 bases and J 4 bases, with 18 bases left between them. The CDR3 covers 15 residues. CDR1 SGDLS and CDR2 YYNGEE come from the germline V gene. The CDR3 sequence is CASSVLGSLGTEAFF. The CDR3 coding sequence is TGTGCCAGCAGTGTTCTTGGGTCATTGGGCACTGAAGCTTTCTTT.

In the case of this clonotype: Since a much larger clone is just one base distant, this may be a read error. The rearrangement uses TRBV12-3 or TRBV12-4 and TRBJ2-1; a weak D match, TRBD2 (6 bases). The V end was cut by 6 bases, the J end by 8 bases, with 17 bases between. The CDR3 spans 14 residues. CDR3 region: CASRGSGLGHEQFF. DNA of the CDR3: TGTGCCAGCAGGGGGAGCGGGCTCGGCCATGAGCAGTTCTTC.

This clonotype was counted at least ten times. The V gene is TRBV7-8, the J gene TRBJ1-4, with a possible D match to TRBD1 (5 bases). V lost 4 bases and J lost 8, with 17 bases in between. Germline V CDR1 and CDR2: SGHVS, FQNEAQ. This CDR3 comprises 15 residues. DNA for the CDR3: TGTGCCAGCAGCTCCCCAGGGTGGCGGGTGGAAAAACTGTTTTTT. Amino acids: CASSSPGWRVEKLFF. Drawing the rest from reference TRBV7-8 and TRBJ1-4, the complete variable domain is GAGVSQSPRYKVAKRGQDVALRCDPISGHVSLFWYQQALGQGPEFLTYFQNEAQLDKSGLPSDRFFAERPEGSVSTLKIQRTQQEDSAVYLCASSSPGWRVEKLFFGSGTQLSVL.

This clonotype has a handful of counts. The CDR3 bases are TGTGCCAGCAGCCCCGACAGAGGGGTGGGGTCCCATAATTCACCCCTCCACTTT. Protein: CASSPDRGVGSHNSPLHF. The chain combines TRBV11-3 with TRBJ1-6; tentatively, D is TRBD1 (5 bases). Germline V lookup: CDR1 SGHNT, CDR2 YENEEA. The V end was cut by 5 bases, the J end by 5 bases, with 22 bases between. The CDR3 loop spans 18 amino acids.

This clonotype was detected once. This sequence may be a read error, since a much larger clone differs from it by one base. The chain joins TRBV20-1 to TRBJ2-3; TRBD2 might be the D (7 bases). The germline V gene has CDR1 DFQATT and CDR2 SNEGSKA (reference sequence). There are 14 residues in the CDR3. CDR3 DNA: TGCAGCGCGAGAATAGGGGGGGGCACAGCTACGCAGTATTTT. As protein: CSARIGGGTATQYF.

This clonotype came up many times. The chain uses TRBV5-6 and TRBJ1-6, with 9 bases lining up with TRBD1. Germline V lookup: CDR1 SGHDT, CDR2 YYEEEE. V lost 2 bases and J lost 7; bases outside the gene matches: 4. This CDR3 has 15 residues. Here the CDR3 DNA reads TGTGCCAGCAGCTTACAGGGGGCAGGCAATTCACCCCTCCACTTT. This sequence encodes CASSLQGAGNSPLHF.

The table lists this clonotype with many counts. J is TRBJ2-1 and V is TRBV9; TRBD2 agrees at 10 bases. The germline gives CDR1 SGDLS, CDR2 YYNGEE. Unmatched junction bases numbered 5, after V lost 2 bases and J lost 9 bases. This CDR3 comprises 14 residues. The CDR3 region is CASSVGLAGAEQFF. DNA of the CDR3: TGTGCCAGCAGCGTGGGCCTAGCGGGAGCTGAGCAGTTCTTC.